The 19 T cell receptor beta chains in this list originate from one sample, sequenced in a study of shared clonotypes between healthy human individuals. Clones were read by immunoSEQ multiplex PCR, and TCRdb kept only the in-frame ones, dropping some. The repertoire consists of roughly 2.2 million clones, with 93% occurring once and the leading ten covering under 0.45%. Source material: naive CD4+ T cells from PBMCs. The subset was: CD45RA+ positively selected. The receptors were gathered from a man aged 18-30 years in good health. Some clones in this sample may be carry-over from other donors' samples.

This clone was seen a single time. The chain links TRBV10-1 to TRBJ2-5; 8 nucleotides align to TRBD1. The germline V gene has CDR1 WNHNN and CDR2 SYGVQD (reference sequence). This CDR3 has 13 amino acids. V dropped 6 bases and J dropped 4; count of bases not matched to a gene: 4. CDR3 in amino acids: CASSQGAGETQYF. In DNA, the CDR3 is TGCGCCAGCAGCCAGGGGGCCGGAGAGACCCAGTACTTC.

This clone occurred once. The V call is TRBV14, the J call TRBJ2-3; no definite D call. The CDR3 extends over 13 amino acids. Germline V gene sequence: CDR1 SGHDN, CDR2 FVKESK. The V and J ends lost 2 bases and 2 bases respectively, with 5 bases between them. The CDR3 nucleotides are TGTGCCAGCAGCCAATTTACCACAGATACGCAGTATTTT. Encoded protein: CASSQFTTDTQYF.

The chain joins TRBV5-4 to TRBJ1-4; D gene uncertain. V lost 7 bases to trimming and J lost 8 bases, with 18 bases between them. CDR1 is SGHNT and CDR2 is YYREEE in the germline V gene (reference sequence). This CDR3 spans 14 amino acids. The CDR3 sequence: CASGVRGNGEKLFF. CDR3 in DNA: TGTGCCAGCGGGGTACGTGGGAACGGCGAAAAACTGTTTTTT.

The chain recombines TRBV28 with TRBJ2-5, with a possible D match to TRBD2 (6 bases). The germline V gene has CDR1 MDHEN and CDR2 SYDVKM. This CDR3 has 15 amino acids. V lost 5 bases and J lost 5, with 18 bases in between. The chain's CDR3 is CASSPRWVGGETQYF. The CDR3 coding sequence is TGTGCCAGCAGTCCAAGATGGGTTGGGGGGGAGACCCAGTACTTC.

The chain links TRBV5-4 to TRBJ2-1, with 11 positions matching TRBD2. The germline gives CDR1 SGHNT, CDR2 YYREEE (reference sequence). The CDR3 is 16 amino acids. The ends lost 0 bases at V and 4 bases at J; junction bases unmatched: 3. DNA of the CDR3: TGTGCCAGCAGCTTGGCGGGACTAGCGGAGTACAATGAGCAGTTCTTC. Its protein is CASSLAGLAEYNEQFF.

Regarding this clone: This sample includes further DNA sequences coding for the same CDR3. The gene calls are TRBV6-5 and TRBJ2-7; maybe TRBD1 (6 bases). V was cut by 6 bases and J by 1 base, with 7 bases left in between. The CDR3 totals 12 residues. The germline V gene has CDR1 MNHEY and CDR2 SVGAGI. In DNA, the CDR3 is TGTGCCAGCAGAGGGGGTTCCTACGAGCAGTACTTC. This encodes CASRGGSYEQYF.

V usage is TRBV5-1 and J usage is TRBJ2-5, with 9 nucleotides matching TRBD1. The CDR3 extends over 15 amino acids. V lost 4 bases to trimming and J lost 5 bases; unmatched junction nucleotides: 9. Germline V gene sequence: CDR1 SGHRS, CDR2 YFSETQ. CDR3 bases: TGCGCCAGCAGCCTGGGACAGGGAGGGAGCGAGACCCAGTACTTC. Its protein is CASSLGQGGSETQYF.

This chain uses TRBV27 with TRBJ2-3; 10 bases map to TRBD2. V lost 2 bases and J lost 6; bases outside the gene matches: 11. Germline CDR1 MNHEY, CDR2 SMNVEV (reference sequence). This CDR3 has 17 amino acids. For the CDR3, the DNA is TGTGCCAGCAGTTTACCCTATCTAGCGGGAGTCGTCGATACGCAGTATTTT. Protein sequence: CASSLPYLAGVVDTQYF.

A note on this clone: The same CDR3 also results from other DNA sequences found in this sample. V usage is TRBV4-1 and J usage is TRBJ2-7; 12 nucleotides agree with TRBD2. This CDR3 region has 15 residues. V lost 1 base and J lost 2; bases outside the gene matches: 0. Germline CDR1 MGHRA, CDR2 YSYEKL. CDR3 protein: CASSQGLAGAYEQYF. The CDR3 DNA reads as TGCGCCAGCAGCCAAGGACTAGCGGGAGCCTACGAGCAGTACTTC.

Turning to this clone: Within the sample, other DNA sequences also encode this same CDR3. The chain has TRBV18 and TRBJ2-7; 8 bases map to TRBD1. Germline values: CDR1 KGHSH, CDR2 LQKENI. The length of the CDR3 is 14 residues. V was pared by 3 bases and J by 2 bases, with 3 bases of the junction left unmatched. The DNA of the CDR3 is TGTGCCAGCTCACCGAACAGGGGGGCCTACGAGCAGTACTTC. Translating gives CASSPNRGAYEQYF.

The chain recombines TRBV5-1 with TRBJ2-5; unclear D gene. The germline gives CDR1 SGHRS, CDR2 YFSETQ. The CDR3 totals 13 residues. V was pared by 3 bases and J by 0 bases, with 6 bases between. The CDR3: CASSSTNQETQYF. DNA for the CDR3: TGCGCCAGCAGCTCCACTAACCAAGAGACCCAGTACTTC.

Concerning this clone itself: This specimen includes other DNA sequences encoding the same CDR3. The chain uses TRBV5-1 and TRBJ2-2; D not certain. The germline V gene encodes CDR1 SGHRS and CDR2 YFSETQ. The CDR3 is made up of 15 amino acids. Trimming cost V 2 bases and J 0 bases, with 8 bases left between them. The CDR3 DNA reads as TGCGCCAGCAGCTTCAGTGGGCCGAACACCGGGGAGCTGTTTTTT. It specifies CASSFSGPNTGELFF.

This chain connects TRBV6-1 to TRBJ2-7; D is perhaps TRBD2 (5 bases). Per the germline V gene, CDR1 is MNHNS and CDR2 is SASEGT. The CDR3 totals 13 residues. Trimming stripped 7 bases from V and 4 bases from J, with 14 bases between. CDR3 region: CASTRVGVYEQYF. The DNA for the CDR3 is TGTGCCAGCACCCGAGTGGGAGTATACGAGCAGTACTTC.

The V call is TRBV9, the J call TRBJ2-7; D is undetermined. This CDR3 contains 14 residues. The germline CDR1 and CDR2 sequences are SGDLS and YYNGEE. V was pared by 0 bases and J by 2 bases, with 9 bases between. CDR3 in DNA: TGTGCCAGCAGCGTAGATATTCATACCTACGAGCAGTACTTC. The encoded protein is CASSVDIHTYEQYF.

The chain links TRBV7-9 to TRBJ1-4; D gene ambiguous. Between the trimmed V and J ends, which lost 5 bases and 5 bases, there was a span of 12 bases. The CDR3 is made up of 14 amino acids. Germline CDR1 SEHNR, CDR2 FQNEAQ (reference sequence). CDR3 region: CASSPPARNEKLFF. The CDR3 DNA reads as TGTGCCAGCAGCCCCCCGGCCCGCAATGAAAAACTGTTTTTT.

This sequence joins TRBV27 and TRBJ1-1; TRBD1 matches at 10 bases. The CDR3 loop spans 16 amino acids. Germline trimming cut 6 bases from V and 2 bases from J; bases unmatched to any gene: 9. Looked up from germline, CDR1 is MNHEY and CDR2 is SMNVEV (reference sequence). The CDR3: CASSSDRGRLNTEAFF. CDR3 coding DNA: TGTGCCAGCAGCTCAGACAGGGGGCGCTTAAACACTGAAGCTTTCTTT.

The chain combines TRBV4-1 with TRBJ1-2; 10 bases fit TRBD1. The CDR3 has 15 residues. Trimming cost V 4 bases and J 2 bases; bases outside gene matches: 4. From germline, CDR1 is MGHRA and CDR2 YSYEKL. In DNA form, the CDR3 reads TGCGCCAGCAGCCCCGGGACAGGGGCCAACTATGGCTACACCTTC. This translates into CASSPGTGANYGYTF.

The chain links TRBV5-8 to TRBJ2-2, with D perhaps given as TRBD1 or TRBD2 (5 bases each). Trimming stripped 6 bases from V and 7 bases from J, with 16 bases between. Germline V lookup: CDR1 SGHTS, CDR2 YDEGEE. The CDR3 extends over 14 amino acids. CDR3 in amino acids: CASIRDGAYGELFF. CDR3 sequence (DNA): TGTGCCAGCATCCGGGACGGAGCCTACGGGGAGCTGTTTTTT.

This sequence joins TRBV6-1 and TRBJ2-2; D is unclear. CDR3 length equals 13 residues. The germline V gene has CDR1 MNHNS and CDR2 SASEGT. The V gene lost 3 bases and the J gene lost 3 bases, with 5 bases spanning the gap. For the CDR3, the DNA is TGTGCCAGCAGTGACAGATACACCGGGGAGCTGTTTTTT. Protein product: CASSDRYTGELFF.